The rows below give T cell receptor beta chains drawn from one sample of a study of vaccination and CD4 T cells after COVID-19. Antigens of these TCRs are unknown. From the PCR reads, TCRdb called clonotypes with MiXCR, one entry per CDR3 protein. Counted here are over 10,000 distinct CDR3 sequences, around two fifths occurring once; the ten biggest clones make up 9% to 9.5%. The material sequenced was CD4+ T cells from blood, cultured in vitro. The receptor source for this set is a human donor who had recovered from COVID-19. Both conserved end residues are part of each CDR3. The order of the fields is CDR3 length, J gene, V gene, D gene, clone size, CDR3 protein, CDR3 DNA. The D gene is left open where the match is weak. The size field is filled for only some rows; it gives once, few, many or a size class.

16 | TRBJ2-5 | TRBV5-1 | TRBD2 | few | CASSLNGGAGQETQYF | TGCGCCAGCAGCTTGAACGGGGGGGCTGGCCAAGAGACCCAGTACTTC
13 | TRBJ2-3 | TRBV10-3 | NA | NA | CAISEASTDTQYF | TGTGCCATCAGTGAGGCTAGCACAGATACGCAGTATTTT
16 | TRBJ1-1 | TRBV14 | TRBD1 | few | CASSQVDRGWNTEAFF | TGTGCCAGCAGCCAAGTTGACAGGGGTTGGAACACTGAAGCTTTCTTT
14 | TRBJ1-5 | TRBV2 | TRBD1 | few | CASSYRGGNQPQHF | TGTGCCAGCAGTTACAGGGGGGGCAATCAGCCCCAGCATTTT
13 | TRBJ2-5 | TRBV11-2 | NA | few | CASSLSTGETQYF | TGTGCCAGCAGCTTATCTACAGGGGAGACCCAGTACTTC
16 | TRBJ1-5 | TRBV19 | NA | NA | CASSIVTGAVRQPQHF | TGTGCCAGTAGTATAGTAACTGGGGCAGTAAGGCAGCCCCAGCATTTT
15 | TRBJ2-7 | TRBV20-1 | NA | NA | CSAPSGGGSFNEQYF | TGCAGTGCTCCTTCGGGGGGCGGGAGTTTCAACGAGCAGTACTTC
14 | TRBJ2-1 | TRBV11-3 | NA | NA | CASSLDWMKNEQFF | TGTGCCAGCAGCTTAGACTGGATGAAGAATGAGCAGTTCTTC
13 | TRBJ2-5 | TRBV24-1 | NA | NA | CATSLGVEETQYF | TGTGCCACCAGTCTGGGTGTGGAGGAGACCCAGTACTTC
16 | TRBJ1-5 | TRBV15 | NA | NA | CATSRGQTGHNQPQHF | TGTGCCACCAGCAGAGGACAGACGGGGCACAATCAGCCCCAGCATTTT
15 | TRBJ2-1 | TRBV19 | NA | NA | CASRDPGWLLNEQFF | TGTGCCAGTAGGGACCCCGGTTGGCTCCTGAATGAGCAGTTCTTC
15 | TRBJ2-3 | TRBV24-1 | NA | NA | CATSDSLRSSDTQYF | TGTGCCACCAGTGATTCATTACGCTCTTCCGATACGCAGTATTTT
15 | TRBJ1-1 | TRBV5-1 | TRBD1 | NA | CASSSGPGQGTEAFF | TGCGCCAGCAGCTCAGGACCGGGACAGGGCACTGAAGCTTTCTTT
14 | TRBJ2-3 | TRBV24-1 | NA | few | CATSAGTYPDTQYF | TGTGCCACCAGTGCCGGGACATATCCAGATACGCAGTATTTT
15 | TRBJ2-6 | TRBV6-1 | NA | NA | CASSEGVLGANVLTF | TGTGCCAGCAGTGAGGGAGTGTTGGGGGCCAACGTCCTGACTTTC
13 | TRBJ2-2 | TRBV4-1 | TRBD1 | NA | CASSPQGVGELFF | TGCGCCAGCAGCCCCCAGGGGGTCGGGGAGCTGTTTTTT
15 | TRBJ1-4 | TRBV7-6 | NA | NA | CASSFRGSTNEKLFF | TGTGCCAGCAGCTTTAGAGGATCAACTAATGAAAAACTGTTTTTT
15 | TRBJ1-6 | TRBV20-1 | TRBD1 | NA | CSAKTGGGYNSPLHF | TGCAGTGCTAAAACAGGGGGAGGTTATAATTCACCCCTCCACTTT
12 | TRBJ1-2 | TRBV25-1 | NA | few | CASTGFFDGYTF | TGTGCCAGCACTGGTTTCTTCGACGGCTACACCTTC
14 | TRBJ2-7 | TRBV9 | NA | NA | CASSVGDRSYEQYF | TGTGCCAGCAGCGTAGGCGACAGATCCTACGAGCAGTACTTC
15 | TRBJ1-1 | TRBV6-1 | TRBD1 | NA | CASSRLDRVGTEAFF | TGTGCCAGCAGTCGCCTCGACAGGGTTGGCACTGAAGCTTTCTTT
14 | TRBJ2-1 | TRBV7-9 | TRBD2 | once | CASSLSGRDDEQFF | TGTGCCAGCAGCCTTAGCGGGAGGGACGATGAGCAGTTCTTC
19 | TRBJ2-7 | TRBV2 | NA | NA | CASSESPLSSETGSYEQYF | TGTGCCAGCAGTGAATCCCCTCTCTCGTCCGAGACTGGCTCCTACGAGCAGTACTTC
14 | TRBJ1-6 | TRBV5-1 | NA | NA | CASSPPGTNSPLHF | TGCGCCAGCAGCCCCCCCGGGACCAATTCACCCCTCCACTTT
13 | TRBJ2-2 | TRBV18 | NA | NA | CASSPPSIGELFF | TGTGCCAGCTCACCACCTTCGATAGGGGAGCTGTTTTTT
16 | TRBJ2-4 | TRBV6-1 | TRBD1 | NA | CASSSRDRGGGNIQYF | TGTGCCAGCAGCTCGAGAGACAGGGGGGGCGGAAACATTCAGTACTTC
15 | TRBJ1-5 | TRBV6-4 | TRBD1 | once | CASRPTTGANQPQHF | TGTGCCAGCAGACCAACGACAGGGGCTAATCAGCCCCAGCATTTT
14 | TRBJ2-5 | TRBV12-3/TRBV12-4 | NA | few | CASTPGGFQETQYF | TGTGCCAGCACTCCCGGCGGGTTTCAAGAGACCCAGTACTTC
14 | TRBJ1-1 | TRBV20-1 | NA | few | CSARDKGQGPEAFF | TGCAGTGCTAGAGATAAGGGCCAGGGCCCTGAAGCTTTCTTT